The T cell receptor beta chain described here comes from a study of blood T cell repertoires in COVID-19. Study-level background: The United States, Italy and Spain provided the acute and convalescent COVID-19 samples. T cells, B-cell-depleted T cells, or PBMCs supplied cDNA or gDNA.

Patients from Seattle were sampled longitudinally, starting during active infection. The length of the CDR3 is 14 residues. Trimming cost V 3 bases and J 4 bases; bases outside gene matches: 4. The germline gives CDR1 SGHTA, CDR2 FQGNSA. In the authors' methods: Amplification of reference gene primers provided the estimated nucleated cell counts. Assay: immunoSEQ multiplex PCR; the TCRdb copy retains only in-frame clones and omits some. V, J and clone size were drawn from that table, and D and trimming were deduced from the DNA. The sample has some 62,000 clones; roughly nine tenths are singletons. This chain uses TRBV7-2 with TRBJ2-5; 8 bases fit TRBD2. Sequencing was carried out using peripheral blood. This TCR was recovered from a woman aged 60 to 75 with COVID-19, enrolled during active disease. CDR3 nucleotides: TGTGCCAGCAGCTTGGGCGCGGGAGGAGAGACCCAGTACTTC. Its protein product is CASSLGAGGETQYF.